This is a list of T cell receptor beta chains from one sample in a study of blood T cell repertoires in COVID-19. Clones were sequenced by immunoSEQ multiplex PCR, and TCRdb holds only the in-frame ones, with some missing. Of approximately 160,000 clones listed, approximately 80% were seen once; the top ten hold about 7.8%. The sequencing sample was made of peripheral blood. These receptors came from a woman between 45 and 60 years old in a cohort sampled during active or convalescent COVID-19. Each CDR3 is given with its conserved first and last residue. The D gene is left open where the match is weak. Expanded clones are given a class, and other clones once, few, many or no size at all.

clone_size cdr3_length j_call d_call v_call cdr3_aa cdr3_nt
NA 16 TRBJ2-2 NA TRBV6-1 CASSEAFSTRGGELFF TGTGCCAGCAGTGAAGCATTTAGCACCCGGGGGGGGGAGCTGTTTTTT
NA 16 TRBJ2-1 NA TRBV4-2 CASSQVSWQGLNEQFF TGTGCCAGCAGCCAAGTAAGTTGGCAGGGGCTCAATGAGCAGTTCTTC
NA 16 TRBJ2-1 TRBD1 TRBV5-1 CASSPSDRGLGNEQFF TGCGCCAGCAGCCCTTCTGACAGGGGGCTTGGCAATGAGCAGTTCTTC
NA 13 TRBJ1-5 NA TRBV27 CASSLSFLQPQHF TGTGCCAGCAGTTTATCGTTTCTACAGCCCCAGCATTTT
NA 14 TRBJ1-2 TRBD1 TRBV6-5 CASSYGTDNYGYTF TGTGCCAGCAGTTACGGGACAGATAACTATGGCTACACCTTC
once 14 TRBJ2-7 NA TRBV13 CASSLGTIQSEQYF TGTGCCAGCAGCCTCGGGACAATACAATCCGAGCAGTACTTC
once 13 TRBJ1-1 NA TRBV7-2 CASQGQINTEAFF TGTGCCAGTCAGGGGCAGATCAACACTGAAGCTTTCTTT
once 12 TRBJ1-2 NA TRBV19 CASSRGDLGYTF TGTGCCAGTAGTCGAGGCGATCTGGGCTACACCTTC
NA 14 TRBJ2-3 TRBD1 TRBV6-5 CASSPGQGAFTQYF TGTGCCAGCAGCCCGGGACAGGGGGCCTTTACGCAGTATTTT
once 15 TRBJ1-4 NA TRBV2 CASSAGGLEDEKLFF TGTGCCAGCAGTGCTGGAGGGCTGGAGGATGAAAAACTGTTTTTT
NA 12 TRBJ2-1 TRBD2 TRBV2 CASGGLHGEQFF TGTGCCAGCGGGGGACTACACGGTGAGCAGTTCTTC
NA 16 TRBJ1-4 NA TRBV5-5 CASSLLEQATNEKLFF TGTGCCAGCAGCTTGCTGGAACAGGCAACTAATGAAAAACTGTTTTTT
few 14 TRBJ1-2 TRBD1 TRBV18 CASSPPGQNYGYTF TGTGCCAGCTCACCACCGGGACAGAACTATGGCTACACCTTC
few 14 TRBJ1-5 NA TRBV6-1 CASSDYRPNQPQHF TGTGCCAGCAGTGATTACAGGCCCAATCAGCCCCAGCATTTT